The sequence of this T cell receptor beta chain was determined in a study of radiotherapy plus CTLA-4 blockade in lung cancer. The assay was immunoSEQ multiplex PCR, and TCRdb's table has in-frame clones only and misses some. The table lists nearly 110,000 clones, roughly 84% of them singletons. Each patient with chemo-refractory metastatic non-small-cell lung cancer was treated with focal radiation plus CTLA-4 blockade using ipilimumab. This clone has only one observation. The germline gives CDR1 MNHEY, CDR2 SMNVEV (reference sequence). The CDR3 spans 15 residues. V lost 5 bases, J lost 0 bases, and 13 bases lay in between.

The chain couples TRBV27 to TRBJ1-2, with D hard to call. The clonotype was recovered from a human donor with non-small cell lung cancer that progressed on radiotherapy plus ipilimumab. Some clones in this sample may be carry-over from other donors' samples. The input for sequencing was peripheral blood, taken from a patient treated with radiotherapy plus ipilimumab. CDR3 region: CASSPNGIPNYGYTF. The DNA for the CDR3 is TGTGCCAGCAGTCCAAACGGCATCCCTAACTATGGCTACACCTTC.